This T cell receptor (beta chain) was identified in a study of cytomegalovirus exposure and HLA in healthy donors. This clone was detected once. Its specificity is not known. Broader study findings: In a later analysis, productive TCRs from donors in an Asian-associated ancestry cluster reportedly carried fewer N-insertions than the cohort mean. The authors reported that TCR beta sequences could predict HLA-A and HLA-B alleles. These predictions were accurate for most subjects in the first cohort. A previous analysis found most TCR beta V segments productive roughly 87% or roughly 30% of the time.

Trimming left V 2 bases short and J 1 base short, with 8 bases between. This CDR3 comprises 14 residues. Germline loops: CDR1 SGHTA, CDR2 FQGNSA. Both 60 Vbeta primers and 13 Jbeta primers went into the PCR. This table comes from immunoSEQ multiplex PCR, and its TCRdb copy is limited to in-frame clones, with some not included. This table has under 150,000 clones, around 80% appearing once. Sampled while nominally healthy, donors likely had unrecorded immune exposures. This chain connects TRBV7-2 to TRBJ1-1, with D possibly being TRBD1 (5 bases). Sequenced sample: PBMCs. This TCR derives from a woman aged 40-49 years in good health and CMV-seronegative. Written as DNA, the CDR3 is TGTGCCAGCAGCTTACAGGGAAAGAACACTGAAGCTTTCTTT. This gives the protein CASSLQGKNTEAFF.